This T cell receptor beta chain derives from a study of cytomegalovirus exposure and HLA in healthy donors. Study results and caveats: For presence/absence analyses, sequencing depth was assumed to be roughly uniform across donors.

Concerning this clone: Its antigen is undetermined.

Trimming removed 4 bases at V and 3 bases at J, with 16 bases between. CDR3 length: 15 residues. Germline V gene sequence: CDR1 MNHEY, CDR2 SVGAGI. The donors, nominally healthy at sampling, likely had unrecorded immune exposures. Amplification used 60 Vbeta primers and 13 Jbeta primers. TCRdb's copy holds only in-frame clones and misses some; the assay was immunoSEQ multiplex PCR. This sample's clone table lists 150,000 to 200,000 clones. The clonotype originates from a man aged 25-40 years in good health and CMV-seronegative. This chain uses TRBV6-5 with TRBJ2-7, with D perhaps TRBD2 (5 bases). Sequenced input: PBMCs. Written as DNA, the CDR3 is TGTGCCAGCAGTTCAACTTCCGGGATGGGCTACGAGCAGTACTTC. Its translation: CASSSTSGMGYEQYF.